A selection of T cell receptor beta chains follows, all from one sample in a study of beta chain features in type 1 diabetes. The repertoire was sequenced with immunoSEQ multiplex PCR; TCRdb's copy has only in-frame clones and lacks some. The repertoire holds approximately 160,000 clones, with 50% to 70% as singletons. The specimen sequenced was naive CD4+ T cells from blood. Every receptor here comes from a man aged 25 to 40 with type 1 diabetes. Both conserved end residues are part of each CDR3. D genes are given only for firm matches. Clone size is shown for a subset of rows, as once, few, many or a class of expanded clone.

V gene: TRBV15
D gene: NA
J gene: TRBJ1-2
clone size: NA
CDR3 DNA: TGTGCCACCAGCAGAGTACAGCAAATGAACTATGGCTACACCTTC
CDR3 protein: CATSRVQQMNYGYTF

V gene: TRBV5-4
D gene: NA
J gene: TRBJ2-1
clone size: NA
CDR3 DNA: TGTGCCAGCAGCTTGGACTCCTGGGAATACAATGAGCAGTTCTTC
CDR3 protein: CASSLDSWEYNEQFF

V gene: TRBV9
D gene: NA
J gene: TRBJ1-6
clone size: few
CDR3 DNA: TGTGCCAGCAGCGTAGCCAGTCTCAATTCACCCCTCCACTTT
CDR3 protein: CASSVASLNSPLHF

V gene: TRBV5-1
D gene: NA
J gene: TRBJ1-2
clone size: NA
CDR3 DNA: TGCGCCAGCAGCTTGGCCGACGCCATCAACTATGGCTACACCTTC
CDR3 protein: CASSLADAINYGYTF

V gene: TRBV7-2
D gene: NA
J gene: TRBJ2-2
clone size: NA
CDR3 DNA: TGTGCCAGCAGCTTATTTTCTTTTACGAACACCGGGGAGCTGTTTTTT
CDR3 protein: CASSLFSFTNTGELFF

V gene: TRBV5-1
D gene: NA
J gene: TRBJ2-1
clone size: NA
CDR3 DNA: TGCGCCAGCAGCTTGGACGGGATTGAGGAGTTCTTC
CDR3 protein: CASSLDGIEEFF

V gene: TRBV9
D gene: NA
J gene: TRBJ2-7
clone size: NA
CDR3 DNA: TGTGCCAGCAGCGTAGCTCCGGACGCCTCCTACGAGCAGTACTTC
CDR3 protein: CASSVAPDASYEQYF

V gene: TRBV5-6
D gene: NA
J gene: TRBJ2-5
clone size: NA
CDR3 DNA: TGTGCCAGCAGCTTGTCCGGTGAGACCCAGTACTTC
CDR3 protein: CASSLSGETQYF

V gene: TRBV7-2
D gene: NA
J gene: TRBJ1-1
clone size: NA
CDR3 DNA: TGTGCCAGCAGCTTAGGCCGACGGAACACTGAAGCTTTCTTT
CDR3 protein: CASSLGRRNTEAFF

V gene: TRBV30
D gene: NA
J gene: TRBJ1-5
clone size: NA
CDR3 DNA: TGTGCCTGGAGTGGGGGAGGGCAGCCCCAGCATTTT
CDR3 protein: CAWSGGGQPQHF

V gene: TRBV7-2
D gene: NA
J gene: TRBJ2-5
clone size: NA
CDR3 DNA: TGTGCCAGCAGCTTAGCAGGGCTCCGGGAGACCCAGTACTTC
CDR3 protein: CASSLAGLRETQYF

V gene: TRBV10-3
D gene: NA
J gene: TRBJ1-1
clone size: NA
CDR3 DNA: TGTGCCATCAGTGACTCCAGGGGTGGCCCTGAAGCTTTCTTT
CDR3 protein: CAISDSRGGPEAFF

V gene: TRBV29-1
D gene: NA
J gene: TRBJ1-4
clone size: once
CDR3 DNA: TGCAGCGTTGGAGGGCGGGATGAAAAACTGTTTTTT
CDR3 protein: CSVGGRDEKLFF

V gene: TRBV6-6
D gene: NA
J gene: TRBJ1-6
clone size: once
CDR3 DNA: TGTGCCAGCAGACCACTTACAGGGAATAATTCACCCCTCCACTTT
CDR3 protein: CASRPLTGNNSPLHF

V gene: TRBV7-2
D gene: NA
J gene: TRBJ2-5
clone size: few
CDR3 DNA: TGTGCCAGCAGTTGGGGCGGCTTGCGGGAGACCCAGTACTTC
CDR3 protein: CASSWGGLRETQYF

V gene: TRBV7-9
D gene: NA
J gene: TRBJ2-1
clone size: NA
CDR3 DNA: TGTGCCAGCAGCGCCTACAATGAGCAGTTCTTC
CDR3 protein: CASSAYNEQFF

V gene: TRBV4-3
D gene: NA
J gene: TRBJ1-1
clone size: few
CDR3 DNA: TGCGCCAGCAGCGATATGACAGGGAACACTGAAGCTTTCTTT
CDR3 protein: CASSDMTGNTEAFF

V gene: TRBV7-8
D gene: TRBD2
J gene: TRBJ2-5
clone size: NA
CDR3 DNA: TGTGCCAGCAGTCATGGGACTAGCGAAGAGACCCAGTACTTC
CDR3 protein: CASSHGTSEETQYF

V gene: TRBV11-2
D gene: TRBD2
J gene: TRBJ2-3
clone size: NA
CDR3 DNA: TGTGCCAGCAGCCCCCCCATTAGCGGGGCGCTGGCTACGCAGTATTTT
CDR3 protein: CASSPPISGALATQYF

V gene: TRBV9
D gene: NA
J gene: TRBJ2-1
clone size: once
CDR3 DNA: TGTGCCAGCAGTCCAGTCTCCAATGAGCAGTTCTTC
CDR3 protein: CASSPVSNEQFF

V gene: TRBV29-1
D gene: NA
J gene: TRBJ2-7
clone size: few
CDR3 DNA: TGCAGCGTAAGTTCGACAGGCGGCTACGAGCAGTACTTC
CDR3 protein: CSVSSTGGYEQYF

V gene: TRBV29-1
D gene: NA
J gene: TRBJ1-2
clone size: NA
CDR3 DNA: TGCAGCGCCGTAGAGGGAACCTATGGCTACACCTTC
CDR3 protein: CSAVEGTYGYTF

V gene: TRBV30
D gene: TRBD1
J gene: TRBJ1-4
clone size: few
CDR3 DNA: TGTGCCTGGAGTTTGACAGGGATTAATGAAAAACTGTTTTTT
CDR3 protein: CAWSLTGINEKLFF

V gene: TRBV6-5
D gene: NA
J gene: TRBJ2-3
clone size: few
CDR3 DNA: TGTGCCAGCAGTTACTCCGGGGGGCCAGGCACAGATACGCAGTATTTT
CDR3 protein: CASSYSGGPGTDTQYF

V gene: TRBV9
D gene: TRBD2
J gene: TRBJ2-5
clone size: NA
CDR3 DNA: TGTGCCAGCAGCGCAGGGACTAGCCGACAAGAGACCCAGTACTTC
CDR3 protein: CASSAGTSRQETQYF

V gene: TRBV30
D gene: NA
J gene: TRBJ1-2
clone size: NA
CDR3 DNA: TGTGCCTGGAGTGTATCCACTAACTATGGCTACACCTTC
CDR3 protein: CAWSVSTNYGYTF

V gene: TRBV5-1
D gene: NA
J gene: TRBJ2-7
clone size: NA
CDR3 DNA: TGCGCCAGCAGCTTGGTGGGCAATCCGGGAAACGAGCAGTACTTC
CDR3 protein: CASSLVGNPGNEQYF

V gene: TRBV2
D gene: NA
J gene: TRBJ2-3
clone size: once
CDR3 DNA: TGTGCCAGCAAGGGAGTCCACTCAATCACAGATACGCAGTATTTT
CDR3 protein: CASKGVHSITDTQYF

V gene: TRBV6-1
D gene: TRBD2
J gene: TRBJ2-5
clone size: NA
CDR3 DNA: TGTGCCAGCAGTGATGCCTCTGGCGGGGGGGCCTGGGAGACCCAGTACTTC
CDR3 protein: CASSDASGGGAWETQYF

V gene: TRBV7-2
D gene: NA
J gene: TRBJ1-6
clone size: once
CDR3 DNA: TGTGCCAGCAGCGTCGGGGGGGGTTGGTCACCCCTCCACTTT
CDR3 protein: CASSVGGGWSPLHF

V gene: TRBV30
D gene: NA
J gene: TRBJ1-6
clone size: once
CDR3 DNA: TGTGCCTGGAAACACAGGGTGGAGAATTCACCCCTCCACTTT
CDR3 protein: CAWKHRVENSPLHF

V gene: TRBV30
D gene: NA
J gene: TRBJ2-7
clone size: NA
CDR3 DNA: TGTGCCTGGAGTGTACACAGCCCTATCTCCTACGAGCAGTACTTC
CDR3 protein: CAWSVHSPISYEQYF

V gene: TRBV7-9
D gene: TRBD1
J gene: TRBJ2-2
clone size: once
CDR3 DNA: TGTGCCAGCAGTATACAGGGGGCCACCGGGGAGCTGTTTTTT
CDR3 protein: CASSIQGATGELFF

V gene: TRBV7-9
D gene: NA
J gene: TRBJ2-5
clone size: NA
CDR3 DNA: TGTGCCAGCAGCAACAGGGATCTTGGCCAAGAGACCCAGTACTTC
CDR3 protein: CASSNRDLGQETQYF

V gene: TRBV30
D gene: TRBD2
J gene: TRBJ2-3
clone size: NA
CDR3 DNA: TGTGCCTGGAGTCTGGCTAGCGGGTCTAGCACAGATACGCAGTATTTT
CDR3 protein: CAWSLASGSSTDTQYF

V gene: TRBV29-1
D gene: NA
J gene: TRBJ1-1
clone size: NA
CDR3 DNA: TGCAGCGTTGTAGCAACAGACACTGAAGCTTTCTTT
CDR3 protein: CSVVATDTEAFF

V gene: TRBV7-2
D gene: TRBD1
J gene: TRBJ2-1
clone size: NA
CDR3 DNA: TGTGCCAGCAGCGCGGACAGGGATCATGAGCAGTTCTTC
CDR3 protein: CASSADRDHEQFF

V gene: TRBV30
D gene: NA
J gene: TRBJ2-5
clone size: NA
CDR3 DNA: TGTGCCTGGAGGGTACAGAGTGAGACCCAGTACTTC
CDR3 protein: CAWRVQSETQYF

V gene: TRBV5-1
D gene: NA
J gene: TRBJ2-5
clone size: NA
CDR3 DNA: TGCGCCAGCAGCTCCGAAAGGGAGACCCAGTACTTC
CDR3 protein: CASSSERETQYF

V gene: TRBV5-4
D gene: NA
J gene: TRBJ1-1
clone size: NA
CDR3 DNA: TGTGCCAGCAGCCCTTCGTCGTCCCGGGTGAACACTGAAGCTTTCTTT
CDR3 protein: CASSPSSSRVNTEAFF

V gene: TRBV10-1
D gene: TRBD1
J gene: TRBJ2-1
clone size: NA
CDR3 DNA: TGCGCCAGCAGTGTAGGGACAGGGGTCGATGAGCAGTTCTTC
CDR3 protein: CASSVGTGVDEQFF

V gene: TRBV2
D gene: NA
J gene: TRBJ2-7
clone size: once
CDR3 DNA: TGTGCCAGCCGCGGACAGCTAGCTTCCTACGAGCAGTACTTC
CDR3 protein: CASRGQLASYEQYF

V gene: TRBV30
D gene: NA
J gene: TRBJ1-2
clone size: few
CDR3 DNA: TGTGCCTGGAGTTCAGGATTAAACTATGGCTACACCTTC
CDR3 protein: CAWSSGLNYGYTF

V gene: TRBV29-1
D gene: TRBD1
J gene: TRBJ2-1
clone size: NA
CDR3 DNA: TGCAGCGTCTCCCGACAGGGGGCCGATGAGCAGTTCTTC
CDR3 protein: CSVSRQGADEQFF

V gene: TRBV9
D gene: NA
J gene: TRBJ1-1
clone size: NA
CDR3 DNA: TGTGCCAGCAGCGTACAGACGAACACTGAAGCTTTCTTT
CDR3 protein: CASSVQTNTEAFF

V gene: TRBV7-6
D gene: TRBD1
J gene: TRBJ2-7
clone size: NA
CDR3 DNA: TGTGCCAGCAGCTGGACGGGACAGGAAGAGCAGTACTTC
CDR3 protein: CASSWTGQEEQYF

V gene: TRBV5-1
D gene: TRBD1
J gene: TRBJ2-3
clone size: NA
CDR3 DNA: TGCGCCAGCAGAACAGGGGACACCACAGATACGCAGTATTTT
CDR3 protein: CASRTGDTTDTQYF

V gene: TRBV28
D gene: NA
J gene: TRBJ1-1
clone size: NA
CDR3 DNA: TGTGCCAGCACTGGTTATTTTCTCGCTTTCTTT
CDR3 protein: CASTGYFLAFF

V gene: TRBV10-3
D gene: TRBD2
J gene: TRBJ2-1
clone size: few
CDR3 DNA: TGTGCCATCAGCGCTCACCTAGCGGGGGGATCAGTCAATGAGCAGTTCTTC
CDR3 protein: CAISAHLAGGSVNEQFF

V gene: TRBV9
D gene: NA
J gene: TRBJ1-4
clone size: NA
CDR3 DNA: TGTGCCAGCAGCGTAGGGGATAAACTGTTTTTT
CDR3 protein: CASSVGDKLFF

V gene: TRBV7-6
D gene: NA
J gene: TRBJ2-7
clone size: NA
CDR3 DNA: TGTGCCAGCAGCTTATACGCTGGAGTCGGAGAGCAGTACTTC
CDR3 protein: CASSLYAGVGEQYF

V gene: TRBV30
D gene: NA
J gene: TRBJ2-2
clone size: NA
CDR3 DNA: TGTGCCTGGAGCGACACCGGGGAGCTGTTTTTT
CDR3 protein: CAWSDTGELFF